Below are 29 T cell receptor beta chains sequenced from a single sample in a study of blood T cell repertoires in COVID-19. Assay used: immunoSEQ multiplex PCR; TCRdb lists only in-frame clones, some missing. Among tens of thousands of clones, over 80% were seen once, and the ten largest hold approximately 3.5%. The source material was peripheral blood. All receptors come from an elderly woman with acute or convalescent COVID-19.

The rearrangement uses TRBV5-1 and TRBJ2-5, with D perhaps TRBD2 (6 bases). This CDR3 is built from 16 residues. Germline assignment: CDR1 SGHRS and CDR2 YFSETQ. V dropped 4 bases and J dropped 2 bases, with 18 bases sitting between them. CDR3 coding DNA: TGCGCCAGCAGCCCGAGGGCTAGCGAGTCACAAGAGACCCAGTACTTC. This codes for CASSPRASESQETQYF.

This clone has only one observation. The V gene is TRBV6-5, the J gene TRBJ1-1, with TRBD1 as a possible D gene (5 bases). The germline CDR1 and CDR2 sequences are MNHEY and SVGAGI. V was shortened by 8 bases and J by 2 bases, with 18 bases between the two germline ends. CDR3 size: 15 residues. The CDR3 DNA reads as TGTGCCAGCCATGACGGATACGGGGGAAACACTGAAGCTTTCTTT. Protein product: CASHDGYGGNTEAFF.

This chain uses TRBV3-1 (or the pseudogene TRBV3-2) with TRBJ2-1; maybe TRBD2 (6 bases). The V gene lost 2 bases and the J gene lost 4 bases, with 9 bases spanning the gap. The CDR3 loop spans 14 amino acids. CDR1 is LGHDT, CDR2 YNNKEL, per germline (reference sequence). The CDR3 here is CASSQQRAYNEQFF. CDR3 nucleotide sequence: TGTGCCAGCAGCCAACAGCGGGCATACAATGAGCAGTTCTTC.

The chain employs TRBV5-1 and TRBJ2-3, with D possibly being TRBD1 (5 bases). The V gene's germline CDR1 is SGHRS and CDR2 YFSETQ. V was cut by 3 bases and J by 0 bases, with 14 bases left in between. The CDR3 consists of 16 residues. The CDR3 protein is CASSSWVRGSTDTQYF. The CDR3 region has the DNA TGCGCCAGCAGCTCTTGGGTTAGGGGAAGCACAGATACGCAGTATTTT.

The chain couples TRBV5-4 to TRBJ1-6; 9 positions agree with TRBD1. Germline-derived CDR1 and CDR2 are SGHNT and YYREEE (reference sequence). Trimming cost V 3 bases and J 7 bases; bases outside gene matches: 8. This CDR3 is built from 16 residues. The DNA for the CDR3 is TGTGCCAGCAGCTCACTGGGACAGGGCGCAAATTCACCCCTCCACTTT. This sequence encodes CASSSLGQGANSPLHF.

J is TRBJ2-7 and V is TRBV19, with 7 bases that match TRBD2. Per the germline V gene, CDR1 is LNHDA and CDR2 is SQIVND (reference sequence). The V segment lost 5 bases and the J segment 3 bases; nucleotides outside the gene matches: 7. This CDR3 comprises 14 residues. The CDR3 spells CASSSSGNYYEQYF. The CDR3 DNA sequence: TGTGCCAGTAGTTCGAGCGGGAATTACTACGAGCAGTACTTC.

This clone was counted between two and nine times. The chain combines TRBV7-2 with TRBJ1-5; D is uncertain. The CDR3 is 13 residues long. V shed 4 bases and J shed 3 bases, with 7 bases lying between them. Germline V CDR1 and CDR2: SGHTA, FQGNSA. DNA for the CDR3: TGTGCCAGCAGCTCACAGCTCAATCAGCCCCAGCATTTT. Translating gives CASSSQLNQPQHF.

The chain recombines TRBV18 with TRBJ2-6, with a possible D match to TRBD1 (5 bases). CDR1 and CDR2 (germline): KGHSH, LQKENI. The ends were cut back, 4 bases at V and 0 bases at J, with 7 bases in the middle. The CDR3 runs 15 residues. This CDR3 reads CASSQGLSGANVLTF. In nucleotides, the CDR3 is TGTGCCAGCTCACAGGGGCTCTCTGGGGCCAACGTCCTGACTTTC.

CDR3 loop: CASSSVGGSNQPQHF. The CDR3 nucleotides read TGTGCCAGTAGTAGCGTGGGGGGTAGCAATCAGCCCCAGCATTTT. The chain is built from TRBV19 and TRBJ1-5; weak D call: TRBD1 (5 bases). The CDR3 is made up of 15 amino acids. The V and J ends lost 4 bases and 0 bases respectively, with 10 bases between them. Germline V CDR1 and CDR2: LNHDA, SQIVND (reference sequence).

J is TRBJ2-5 and V is TRBV3-1 (or the pseudogene TRBV3-2), with 11 bases identical to TRBD2. The junction had 1 base not matched to a gene; V was cut back by 2 bases and J by 2 bases. The germline V gene encodes CDR1 LGHDT and CDR2 YNNKEL (reference sequence). The CDR3 has 15 amino acids. CDR3 coding DNA: TGTGCCAGCAGCCAACTAGCGGGAGGACAAGAGACCCAGTACTTC. Its translation: CASSQLAGGQETQYF.

Note on this clone: Germline is not matched at one junction end, which may reflect a read error. The genes are TRBV14 and TRBJ1-3, with 7 bases aligning to TRBD1. The CDR3 contains 15 residues. Per germline, CDR1 SGHDN and CDR2 FVKESK. CDR3 nucleotide sequence: TGTGCCAGCAGCCAAGATATTCGGACAGGAACCACCATATATTTT. Translating it yields CASSQDIRTGTTIYF. Supplemented by reference TRBV14 and TRBJ1-3, the full variable domain reads EAGVTQFPSHSVIEKGQTVTLRCDPISGHDNLYWYRRVMGKEIKFLLHFVKESKQDESGMPNNRFLAERTGGTYSTLKVQPAELEDSGVYFCASSQDIRTGTTIYFGEGSWLTVV.

The chain carries TRBV28 and TRBJ2-5; D is possibly TRBD2 (6 bases). Germline assignment: CDR1 MDHEN and CDR2 SYDVKM. The CDR3 sequence is 16 residues long. V lost 1 base and J 3 bases, leaving 15 bases between the germline ends. The CDR3 DNA is TGTGCCAGCAGTTTATTAGCGGAGGGAAGGGAAGAGACCCAGTACTTC. Translation: CASSLLAEGREETQYF.

V usage is TRBV7-2 and J usage is TRBJ2-2, with D uncertain. CDR1 is SGHTA, CDR2 FQGNSA, per germline. V dropped 6 bases and J dropped 2 bases, with 13 bases sitting between them. This CDR3 has 15 amino acids. CDR3 coding DNA: TGTGCCAGCAGTACCAACACCTTAAACACCGGGGAGCTGTTTTTT. It codes for CASSTNTLNTGELFF. Variable domain in full (rest from reference TRBV7-2 and TRBJ2-2): GAGVSQSPSNKVTEKGKDVELRCDPISGHTALYWYRQSLGQGLEFLIYFQGNSAPDKSGLPSDRFSAERTGGSVSTLTIQRTQQEDSAVYLCASSTNTLNTGELFFGEGSRLTVL.

The chain links TRBV9 to TRBJ2-3; D is unclear. This CDR3 has 13 amino acids. Per germline, CDR1 SGDLS and CDR2 YYNGEE. V lost 4 bases to trimming and J lost 0 bases, with 6 bases between them. The CDR3: CASSPPSTDTQYF. For the CDR3, the DNA is TGTGCCAGCAGCCCCCCTAGCACAGATACGCAGTATTTT.

This chain uses TRBV30 with TRBJ1-3; D gene uncertain. Germline loops: CDR1 GTSNPN, CDR2 SVGIG (reference sequence). The germline V and J ends were trimmed by 4 bases and 7 bases, with 11 bases remaining between them. The CDR3 covers 12 residues. Here the CDR3 DNA reads TGTGCCTGGACCCGAACCCAGAACACCATATATTTT. Translation: CAWTRTQNTIYF.

CDR3: CASSLGLAGGRKNEQFF. The CDR3 nucleotides are TGTGCCAGCTCCCTCGGACTAGCGGGGGGTAGAAAGAATGAGCAGTTCTTC. The V gene is TRBV18, the J gene TRBJ2-1, with 14 bases aligning to TRBD2. Germline lookup yields CDR1 KGHSH and CDR2 LQKENI. CDR3 length equals 17 residues. The V segment lost 6 bases and the J segment 7 bases; nucleotides outside the gene matches: 11.

The chain is built from TRBV4-2 and TRBJ2-3, with TRBD2 matching 10 bases. Germline V CDR1 and CDR2: LGHNA, YNFKEQ. The CDR3 is 16 residues long. V was pared by 2 bases and J by 4 bases, with 6 bases of the junction left unmatched. CDR3 region: CASSQQAGGFADTQYF. CDR3 sequence (DNA): TGTGCCAGCAGCCAACAAGCGGGGGGGTTCGCAGATACGCAGTATTTT.

V and J are TRBV30 and TRBJ1-1; possible D gene TRBD1, 5 bases. V was trimmed by 4 bases and J by 1 base, leaving 10 bases between them. Germline V lookup: CDR1 GTSNPN, CDR2 SVGIG (reference sequence). This CDR3 is built from 13 residues. CDR3 in amino acids: CAWNLGGNTEAFF. CDR3 in DNA: TGTGCCTGGAATTTGGGGGGGAACACTGAAGCTTTCTTT. The full variable domain, completed using reference TRBV30 and TRBJ1-1, is SQTIHQWPATLVQPVGSPLSLECTVEGTSNPNLYWYRQAAGRGLQLLFYSVGIGQISSEVPQNLSASRPQDRQFILSSKKLLLSDSGFYLCAWNLGGNTEAFFGQGTRLTVV.

V is TRBV7-9 and J is TRBJ1-6, with 8 bases that match TRBD1. Germline V gene sequence: CDR1 SEHNR, CDR2 FQNEAQ (reference sequence). The CDR3 totals 17 residues. Unmatched junction bases numbered 15, after V lost 5 bases and J lost 9 bases. CDR3 loop: CASSPWVTQGVLSPLHF. The DNA of the CDR3 is TGTGCCAGCAGCCCCTGGGTCACACAGGGGGTCCTTTCACCCCTCCACTTT.

V gene TRBV7-3 combines with J gene TRBJ1-1, with a weak D call TRBD1 (6 bases). From germline, CDR1 is SGHTA and CDR2 FQGTGA. V lost 1 base and J lost 6, with 21 bases in between. The CDR3 covers 17 residues. Here the CDR3 reads CASSLSSSGHRIAEAFF. The CDR3 DNA is TGTGCCAGCAGCTTAAGTAGTTCGGGACACCGAATAGCTGAAGCTTTCTTT.

The chain combines TRBV10-1 with TRBJ1-2; unclear D gene. The CDR3 extends over 14 amino acids. The V gene's germline CDR1 is WNHNN and CDR2 SYGVQD (reference sequence). Deletions cut 6 bases from V and 4 bases from J, with 15 bases between. The DNA for the CDR3 is TGCGCCAGCAGCCCTGACCAGCGGGGCTATGGCTACACCTTC. Residues: CASSPDQRGYGYTF.

In this sample, this clone turned up a few times. The genes are TRBV3-1 (or the pseudogene TRBV3-2) and TRBJ1-1; no firm D call. Looked up from germline, CDR1 is LGHDT and CDR2 is YNNKEL (reference sequence). V was trimmed by 6 bases and J by 2 bases, leaving 10 bases between them. CDR3 length: 13 residues. The CDR3 reads CASSYAGNTEAFF. The DNA for the CDR3 is TGTGCCAGCAGTTACGCGGGTAACACTGAAGCTTTCTTT.

The V call is TRBV4-3, the J call TRBJ2-7; a possible D gene is TRBD1 (6 bases). Germline V lookup: CDR1 LGHNA, CDR2 YSLEER. The germline V and J ends were trimmed by 0 bases and 4 bases, with 7 bases remaining between them. CDR3 length equals 13 residues. CDR3 sequence: CASSQDRGYEQYF. In DNA, the CDR3 is TGCGCCAGCAGCCAAGATAGGGGGTACGAGCAGTACTTC.

The CDR3 reads CASSVGVQASSYEQYF. The CDR3 DNA sequence: TGTGCCAGCAGCGTAGGGGTACAGGCGTCCTCCTACGAGCAGTACTTC. The chain couples TRBV9 to TRBJ2-7, with D possibly being TRBD1 (5 bases). Germline assignment: CDR1 SGDLS and CDR2 YYNGEE. CDR3 length equals 16 residues. Trimming shortened V by 0 bases and J by 0 bases, and 13 bases separated the two germline ends.

This clone was seen a handful of times. J is TRBJ1-4 and V is TRBV15; TRBD1 agrees at 7 bases. Germline lookup yields CDR1 LNHNV and CDR2 YYDKDF (reference sequence). With 5 bases clipped from V and 5 bases from J, the junction kept 8 bases outside the gene matches. This CDR3 region has 15 residues. CDR3 in amino acids: CATSRVGQLNEKLFF. For the CDR3, the DNA is TGTGCCACCAGCCGCGTGGGACAGCTAAATGAAAAACTGTTTTTT.

This clone showed up just a few times. The chain recombines TRBV28 with TRBJ2-6; 8 bases align to TRBD2. Germline CDR1 and CDR2: MDHEN and SYDVKM. V lost 10 bases, J lost 4 bases, and 3 bases stayed unmatched. CDR3 size: 13 residues. In nucleotides, the CDR3 is TGTGCCACCGGGGGGGACGGGGCCAACGTCCTGACTTTC. As protein: CATGGDGANVLTF.

V gene TRBV7-9 combines with J gene TRBJ2-2; TRBD2 matches at 12 bases. CDR3 length: 18 residues. V dropped 1 base and J dropped 3; count of bases not matched to a gene: 6. CDR1 is SEHNR and CDR2 is FQNEAQ in the germline V gene (reference sequence). The CDR3 is CASSLGASGRVHTGELFF. CDR3 DNA: TGTGCCAGCAGCTTAGGAGCTAGCGGGAGGGTCCACACCGGGGAGCTGTTTTTT. Based on the CDR3 plus reference TRBV7-9 and TRBJ2-2, the full variable domain is DTGVSQNPRHKITKRGQNVTFRCDPISEHNRLYWYRQTLGQGPEFLTYFQNEAQLEKSRLLSDRFSAERPKGSFSTLEIQRTEQGDSAMYLCASSLGASGRVHTGELFFGEGSRLTVL.

This sequence joins TRBV3-1 (or the pseudogene TRBV3-2) and TRBJ2-7; TRBD2 aligns across 10 bases. CDR3 length equals 16 residues. The germline V gene encodes CDR1 LGHDT and CDR2 YNNKEL (reference sequence). J lost 6 bases, V lost 0 bases, and 8 bases had no gene match. The CDR3 reads CASSQEISGRTSEQYF. The CDR3 DNA reads TGTGCCAGCAGCCAAGAGATTAGCGGGAGGACCTCCGAGCAGTACTTC.

V is TRBV27 and J is TRBJ2-3; 7 nucleotides align to TRBD2. V was pared by 11 bases and J by 4 bases, with 9 bases of the junction left unmatched. The CDR3 totals 13 residues. Germline values: CDR1 MNHEY, CDR2 SMNVEV (reference sequence). The CDR3 spells CAAQTSKSDTQYF. CDR3 sequence (DNA): TGTGCCGCCCAGACTAGCAAGTCAGATACGCAGTATTTT.